These T cell receptor beta chains were read from a single sample in a study of T cell responses to AZD1222 COVID-19 vaccine. The method was immunoSEQ multiplex PCR; TCRdb's version includes in-frame clones alone and lacks a portion of them. The sample gives approximately 140,000 clones, about 93% of which show up once; more than 4.5% is in the top ten. The sample consisted of peripheral blood, taken on day 0 of AZD1222 vaccination. The receptors stem from an adult in good health. CDR3s include the opening cysteine and the closing phenylalanine or tryptophan. The D gene is left open where the match is weak. The size field is filled for only some rows; it gives once, few, many or a size class.

CDR3 DNA	CDR3 protein	clone size	V gene	J gene	D gene
TGCGCCAGCAGCCCGGGGACTCTCAATGAGCAGTTCTTC	CASSPGTLNEQFF	NA	TRBV5-1	TRBJ2-1	NA
TGTGCCAGCAGGGGGGGTATGACCATATATTTT	CASRGGMTIYF	NA	TRBV3-1/TRBV3-2	TRBJ1-3	NA
TGTGCCAGTAGGACAAACCTCTACAATGAGCAGTTCTTC	CASRTNLYNEQFF	NA	TRBV19	TRBJ2-1	NA
TGCGCCAGCAGCTTAACAGGGGGAAATAACTATGGCTACACCTTC	CASSLTGGNNYGYTF	NA	TRBV5-1	TRBJ1-2	TRBD1
TGTGCCAGCAGATGGGGAGTAACATCCTACGAGCAGTACTTC	CASRWGVTSYEQYF	NA	TRBV6-6	TRBJ2-7	NA
TGTGCCAGCAGTTTGGGGGGTGAGCAGTTCTTC	CASSLGGEQFF	NA	TRBV28	TRBJ2-1	NA
TGTGCCAGCAGCTTAAGAGGCTATGGCTACACCTTC	CASSLRGYGYTF	NA	TRBV11-2	TRBJ1-2	NA
TGTGCCAGCAGTTCAGACTCTAATTCACCCCTCCACTTT	CASSSDSNSPLHF	NA	TRBV27	TRBJ1-6	NA
TGTGCCAGCAGTGTAAGGACTAGCGGGCTATTGCCCACCGGGGAGCTGTTTTTT	CASSVRTSGLLPTGELFF	NA	TRBV6-4	TRBJ2-2	TRBD2
TGTGCCAGCAGCGAGAACTACGAGCAGTACTTC	CASSENYEQYF	NA	TRBV3-1/TRBV3-2	TRBJ2-7	NA
TGTGCCAGTAGTATTTCTAAGTCATCCTACGAGCAGTACTTC	CASSISKSSYEQYF	NA	TRBV19	TRBJ2-7	NA
TGCGCCAGCAGCCCGGGACAGGGGGACACTGAAGCTTTCTTT	CASSPGQGDTEAFF	NA	TRBV5-1	TRBJ1-1	TRBD1
TGTGCCAGCAGTTTAGTGGGACAGGGGGTTTATGGCTACACCTTC	CASSLVGQGVYGYTF	NA	TRBV27	TRBJ1-2	TRBD1
TGCGCCAGCAAAGGGACAGAGGGAAACACCATATATTTT	CASKGTEGNTIYF	NA	TRBV10-2	TRBJ1-3	TRBD1
TGTGCCATACAGGGAGGGAATCAGCCCCAGCATTTT	CAIQGGNQPQHF	NA	TRBV28	TRBJ1-5	NA
TGTGCCAGCAGCCTTCCCCCCGGAGGCTCTGGGGCCAACGTCCTGACTTTC	CASSLPPGGSGANVLTF	NA	TRBV4-2	TRBJ2-6	NA
TGTGCCAGCAGAAAAGGGACAGTCAATGAGCAGTTCTTC	CASRKGTVNEQFF	NA	TRBV28	TRBJ2-1	TRBD1
TGTGCCAGCAGCCTAACAACCGGGACAGGGGGACGTGGCTACACCTTC	CASSLTTGTGGRGYTF	NA	TRBV7-2	TRBJ1-2	TRBD1
TGTGCCAGCAGTGAACTACGGGCTGAAGCTTTCTTT	CASSELRAEAFF	NA	TRBV6-1	TRBJ1-1	NA
TGTGCCAGCAGCTTCTACGGGACAGGGGGGACCTCTGGAAACACCATATATTTT	CASSFYGTGGTSGNTIYF	few	TRBV13	TRBJ1-3	TRBD1
TGTGCCAGCAGTTCTACGGCAGGCAATCAGCCCCAGCATTTT	CASSSTAGNQPQHF	NA	TRBV28	TRBJ1-5	NA
TGTGCCAGCAGCCTGGGGACGGGCCTTGGCACAGATACGCAGTATTTT	CASSLGTGLGTDTQYF	NA	TRBV13	TRBJ2-3	NA
TGTGCCAGCAGCTCCAAGGGGCGGGAGAGCCTCGAGCAGTACTTC	CASSSKGRESLEQYF	NA	TRBV6-5	TRBJ2-7	TRBD2
TGTGCCAGCAGCTTATTTAGCGGGGGGGCCCTAGAGACCCAGTACTTC	CASSLFSGGALETQYF	NA	TRBV7-6	TRBJ2-5	TRBD2
TGTGCCAGCAGGCAACAGGGAAAAAACGACGAGCAGTACTTC	CASRQQGKNDEQYF	NA	TRBV2	TRBJ2-7	NA
TGTGCCTGGAGTGGGCAGGGGGTTAAGGCAACTAATGAAAAACTGTTTTTT	CAWSGQGVKATNEKLFF	NA	TRBV30	TRBJ1-4	TRBD1
TGTGCCAGCAGTCCCCTTGCCACTGAAGCTTTCTTT	CASSPLATEAFF	NA	TRBV6-2/TRBV6-3	TRBJ1-1	NA
TGTGCCAGCAGCTCTTACCAACGGACTAGCGGGAGGGCCTCGTGGAATGAGCAGTTCTTC	CASSSYQRTSGRASWNEQFF	once	TRBV13	TRBJ2-1	TRBD2
TGTGCCAGCAGTAAAGGACACTCCTATAACTATGGCTACACCTTC	CASSKGHSYNYGYTF	NA	TRBV6-6	TRBJ1-2	NA
TGTGCCAGCAGTGAACGTGGGAGAGACACAGATACGCAGTATTTT	CASSERGRDTDTQYF	NA	TRBV25-1	TRBJ2-3	NA
TGTGCCAGCAGCCCGGGACAGGGCGACTACGAGCAGTACTTC	CASSPGQGDYEQYF	NA	TRBV7-8	TRBJ2-7	TRBD1
TGTGCCAGCAGTACGGTTCCAAATCAGCCCCAGCATTTT	CASSTVPNQPQHF	NA	TRBV6-5	TRBJ1-5	NA
TGCGCCAGCAGCCACCCTCCCGGGACTAGCAGCACCGGGGAGCTGTTTTTT	CASSHPPGTSSTGELFF	NA	TRBV4-1	TRBJ2-2	TRBD2
TGTGCCAGCAGCAATAGCGGGCCTTACAATGAGCAGTTCTTC	CASSNSGPYNEQFF	NA	TRBV5-4	TRBJ2-1	TRBD2
TGTGCCAGCAGTTATGGCGCGGGGGGCACAGATACGCAGTATTTT	CASSYGAGGTDTQYF	NA	TRBV6-5	TRBJ2-3	TRBD2
TGTGCCAGCAGTTCAGGGGGCGCCGGTCAGGAGACCCAGTACTTC	CASSSGGAGQETQYF	NA	TRBV28	TRBJ2-5	TRBD1
TGTGCCTGGAGTGTCGCGGGACTAGCGGGAGGAGGTGAGCAGTACTTC	CAWSVAGLAGGGEQYF	once	TRBV30	TRBJ2-7	TRBD2
TGTGCCAGCTCACCATACCGCGGGGGCACAGATACGCAGTATTTT	CASSPYRGGTDTQYF	NA	TRBV18	TRBJ2-3	NA
TGTGCCAGCTCACCAGGGGGAGGGGAGACCCAGTACTTC	CASSPGGGETQYF	once	TRBV18	TRBJ2-5	TRBD2
TGTGCCAGTAAGGGGGGTCCTGCCACAGATACGCAGTATTTT	CASKGGPATDTQYF	NA	TRBV19	TRBJ2-3	NA
TGTGCCAGCACCGTCAGGGGGGAGACCCAGTACTTC	CASTVRGETQYF	once	TRBV5-4	TRBJ2-5	TRBD1
TGTGCCAGCAGCCTTCGGGCCCAACCACCCTATGGCTACACCTTC	CASSLRAQPPYGYTF	NA	TRBV7-2	TRBJ1-2	NA
TGTGCCAGCAGAGGACAGGGGGCTGGTAACTATGGCTACACCTTC	CASRGQGAGNYGYTF	NA	TRBV6-5	TRBJ1-2	TRBD1
TGTGCCGGAAGGACTAGCGGGGGGCTTGATGAGCAGTTCTTC	CAGRTSGGLDEQFF	NA	TRBV2	TRBJ2-1	TRBD2
TGTGCCACCAGCAGTGAGGAAGGGGACTATGGCTACACCTTC	CATSSEEGDYGYTF	NA	TRBV15	TRBJ1-2	NA
TGTGCCAGCAGCTTGGTAGTAAAGAAGGAAGATACGCAGTATTTT	CASSLVVKKEDTQYF	NA	TRBV13	TRBJ2-3	NA
TGCGCCAGCAGCCAAGACCCACAGGGGGCGCACCCTCAGGGCTACACCTTC	CASSQDPQGAHPQGYTF	once	TRBV4-1	TRBJ1-2	TRBD1
TGTGCCAGCAGCTCTGGGGATCTGAGGGAAAAACTGTTTTTT	CASSSGDLREKLFF	NA	TRBV6-6	TRBJ1-4	NA
TGCGCCAGCAGGAAGGGGAGCTCCTACAATGAGCAGTTCTTC	CASRKGSSYNEQFF	NA	TRBV5-1	TRBJ2-1	NA
TGTGCCTCCGACCCCAGGGGCCTAGCGGGACGGTGTTGGGCGTACGAGCAGTACTTC	CASDPRGLAGRCWAYEQYF	NA	TRBV6-4	TRBJ2-7	TRBD2
TGTGCCAGCAGCCAAGGACCCAAGCCCCAGCATTTT	CASSQGPKPQHF	NA	TRBV3-1/TRBV3-2	TRBJ1-5	NA
TGCGCCAGCAGCCCGACGGTTGAAGAGGGTGGCTACACCTTC	CASSPTVEEGGYTF	NA	TRBV5-1	TRBJ1-2	NA
TGTGCCAGCAGCACACCAAACTATGGCTACACCTTC	CASSTPNYGYTF	NA	TRBV7-9	TRBJ1-2	NA
TGTGCCAGCAGTCAGAAAGGGGGGCGAACACTATACAATGAGCAGTTCTTC	CASSQKGGRTLYNEQFF	NA	TRBV2	TRBJ2-1	NA